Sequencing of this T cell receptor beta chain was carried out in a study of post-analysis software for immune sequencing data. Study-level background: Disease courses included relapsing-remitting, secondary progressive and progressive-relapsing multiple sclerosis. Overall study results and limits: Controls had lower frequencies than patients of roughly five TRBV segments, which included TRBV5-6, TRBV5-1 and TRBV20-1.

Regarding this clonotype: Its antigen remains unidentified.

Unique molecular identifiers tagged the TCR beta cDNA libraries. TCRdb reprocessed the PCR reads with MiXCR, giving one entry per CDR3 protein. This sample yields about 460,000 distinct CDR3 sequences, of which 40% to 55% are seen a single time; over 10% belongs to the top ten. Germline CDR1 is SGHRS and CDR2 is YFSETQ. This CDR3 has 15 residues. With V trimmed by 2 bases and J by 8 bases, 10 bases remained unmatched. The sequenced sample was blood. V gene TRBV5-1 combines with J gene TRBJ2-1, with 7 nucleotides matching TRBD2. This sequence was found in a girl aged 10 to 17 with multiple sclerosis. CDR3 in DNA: TGCGCCAGCAGCTTTGTTGCTAGCGGTCTGGATGAGCAGTTCTTC. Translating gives CASSFVASGLDEQFF.